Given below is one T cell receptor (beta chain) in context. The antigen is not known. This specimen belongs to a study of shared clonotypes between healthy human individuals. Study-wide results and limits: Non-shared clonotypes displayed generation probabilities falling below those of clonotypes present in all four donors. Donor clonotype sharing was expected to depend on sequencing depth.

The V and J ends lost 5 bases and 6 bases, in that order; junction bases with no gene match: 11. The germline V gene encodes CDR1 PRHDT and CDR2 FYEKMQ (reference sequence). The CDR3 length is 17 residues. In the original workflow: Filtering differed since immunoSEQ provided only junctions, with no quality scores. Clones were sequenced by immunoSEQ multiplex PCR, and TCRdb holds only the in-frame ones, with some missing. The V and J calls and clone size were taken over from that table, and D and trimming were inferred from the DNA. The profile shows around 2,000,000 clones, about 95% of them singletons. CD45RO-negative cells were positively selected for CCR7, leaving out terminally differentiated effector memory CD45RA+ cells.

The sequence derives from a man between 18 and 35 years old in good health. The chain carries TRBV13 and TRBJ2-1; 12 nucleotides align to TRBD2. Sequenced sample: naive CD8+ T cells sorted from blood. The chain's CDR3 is CASSTRLAGDRPNEQFF. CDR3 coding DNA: TGTGCCAGCAGCACCCGACTAGCGGGAGATCGTCCCAATGAGCAGTTCTTC.